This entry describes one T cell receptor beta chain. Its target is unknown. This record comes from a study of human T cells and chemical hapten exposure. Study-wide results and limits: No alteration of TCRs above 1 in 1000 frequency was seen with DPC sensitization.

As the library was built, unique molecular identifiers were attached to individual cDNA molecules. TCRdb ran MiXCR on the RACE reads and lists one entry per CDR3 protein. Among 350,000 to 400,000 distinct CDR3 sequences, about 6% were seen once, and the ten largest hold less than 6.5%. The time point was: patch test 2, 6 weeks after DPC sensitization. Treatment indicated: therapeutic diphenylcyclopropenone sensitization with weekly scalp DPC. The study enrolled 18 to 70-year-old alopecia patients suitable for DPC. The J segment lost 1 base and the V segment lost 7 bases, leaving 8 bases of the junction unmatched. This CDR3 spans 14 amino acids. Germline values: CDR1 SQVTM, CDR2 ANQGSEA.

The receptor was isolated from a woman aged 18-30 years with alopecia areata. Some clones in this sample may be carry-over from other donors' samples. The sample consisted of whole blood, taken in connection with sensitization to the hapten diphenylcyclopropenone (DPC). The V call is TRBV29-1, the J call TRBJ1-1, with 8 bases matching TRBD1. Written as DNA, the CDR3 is TGCAGCGCAGGTCAGGGGGCGGCGAACACTGAAGCTTTCTTT. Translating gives CSAGQGAANTEAFF.